Below, one TCR beta chain is given with its context. This sample was taken from a study of breast tumors, draining lymph nodes, adjacent tissues. The lymph nodes were axillary draining lymph nodes from breast cancer patients. Germline V CDR1 and CDR2: SNHLY, FYNNEI. This CDR3 contains 14 residues. TCRdb re-called the multiplex PCR reads with MiXCR, one entry per CDR3 protein. The sample lists 270,000 or so distinct CDR3 sequences; more than 30% were seen once. The chain couples TRBV2 to TRBJ2-3; D remains ambiguous. The DNA end lines up better with TRBJ2-5; the J call may be wrong. The TCR originated in a female donor with breast cancer. Some clones in this sample may be carry-over from other donors' samples. Sequenced sample: axillary lymph node tissue. In DNA form, the CDR3 reads TGTGCCAGCAGTGCTCGTACTCCGTTAGAGACCCAGTACTTC. Translating it yields CASSARTPLETQYF.